This T cell receptor (beta chain) was recovered during a study of cytomegalovirus exposure and HLA in healthy donors. Overall study findings and caveats: In an earlier analysis, productive rearrangement rates for most beta V segments clustered near 87% or 30%.

Remarks on this clone: Its target is not known.

CDR3 length: 13 amino acids. The germline CDR1 and CDR2 sequences are SGHNT and YYREEE (reference sequence). The PCR made use of 60 Vbeta and 13 Jbeta primers. Sequencing used immunoSEQ multiplex PCR; TCRdb keeps in-frame clones, though not all of them. This sample has roughly 70,000 clones, with 60% to 75% found just once. The sequencing input was PBMCs. The chain employs TRBV5-4 and TRBJ2-5, with D hard to call. The DNA matches TRBJ2-7 better at its end, which makes the J call doubtful. The clonotype was recovered from a male donor in good health and CMV-seropositive. The DNA of the CDR3 is TGTGCCAGCAGCCCACCCCACTCCTACGAGCAGTACTTC. Its protein is CASSPPHSYEQYF.